This TCR beta chain was captured in a study of control samples from healthy donors and cancer patients. Germline V gives CDR1 SQVTM, CDR2 ANQGSEA. The CDR3 runs 13 residues. The ends were cut back, 4 bases at V and 0 bases at J, with 9 bases in the middle. Using immunoSEQ multiplex PCR, the repertoire was profiled, and TCRdb retains in-frame clones only, with some absent. The table shows 130,000 or so clones, with roughly 90% occurring only once. The TCR comes from a man aged 50-59 years in good health. Material for sequencing was blood. J is TRBJ1-1 and V is TRBV29-1; weak D call: TRBD1 (5 bases). In DNA form, the CDR3 reads TGCAGCGTTGTCCAGGGAATGAACACTGAAGCTTTCTTT. It codes for CSVVQGMNTEAFF.